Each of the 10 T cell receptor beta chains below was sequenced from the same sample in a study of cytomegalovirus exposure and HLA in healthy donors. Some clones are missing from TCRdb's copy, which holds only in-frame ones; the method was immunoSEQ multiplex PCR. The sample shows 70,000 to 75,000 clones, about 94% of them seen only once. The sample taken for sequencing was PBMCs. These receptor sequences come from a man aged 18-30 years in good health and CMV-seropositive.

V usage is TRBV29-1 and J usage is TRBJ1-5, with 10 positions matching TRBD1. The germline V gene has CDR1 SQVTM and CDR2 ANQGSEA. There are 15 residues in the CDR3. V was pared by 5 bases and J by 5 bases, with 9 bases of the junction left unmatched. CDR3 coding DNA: TGCAGCGTTTTGGGACAGGGGAGCGGCGATCAGCCCCAGCATTTT. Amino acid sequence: CSVLGQGSGDQPQHF.

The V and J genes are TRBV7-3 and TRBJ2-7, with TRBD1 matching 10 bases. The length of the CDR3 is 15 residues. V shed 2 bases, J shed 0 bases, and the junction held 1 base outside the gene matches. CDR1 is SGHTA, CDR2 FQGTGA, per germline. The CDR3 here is CASSLGTGVSYEQYF. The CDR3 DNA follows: TGTGCCAGCAGCTTAGGGACAGGGGTCTCCTACGAGCAGTACTTC.

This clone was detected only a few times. The CDR3 DNA is TGTGCCAGCAGCAAAGCCACTAGCTTGGATGAGCAGTTCTTC. Amino acids: CASSKATSLDEQFF. The J gene is TRBJ2-1, the V gene TRBV21-1; TRBD2 is the table's D call and was not checked against the DNA. TRBV21-1 is recorded as a pseudogene. This CDR3 has 14 amino acids.

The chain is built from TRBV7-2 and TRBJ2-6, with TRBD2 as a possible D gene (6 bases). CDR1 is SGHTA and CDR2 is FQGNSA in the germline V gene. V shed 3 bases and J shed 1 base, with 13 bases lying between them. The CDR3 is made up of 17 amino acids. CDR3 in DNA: TGTGCCAGCAGCTTGCGACTAGGCACTTCTGGGGCCAACGTCCTGACTTTC. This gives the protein CASSLRLGTSGANVLTF.

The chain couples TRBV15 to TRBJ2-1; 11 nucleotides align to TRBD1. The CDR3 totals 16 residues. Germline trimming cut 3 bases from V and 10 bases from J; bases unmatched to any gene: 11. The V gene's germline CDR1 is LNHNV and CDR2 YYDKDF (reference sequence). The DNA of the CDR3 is TGTGCCACCAGCAGCGACCGGGACAGGGGGAGTAGAGAGCAGTTCTTC. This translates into CATSSDRDRGSREQFF.

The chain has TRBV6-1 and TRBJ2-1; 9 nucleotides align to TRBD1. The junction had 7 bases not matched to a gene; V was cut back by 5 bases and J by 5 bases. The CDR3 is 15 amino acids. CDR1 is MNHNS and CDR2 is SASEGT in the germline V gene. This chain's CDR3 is CASSPRDRVDNEQFF. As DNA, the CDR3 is TGTGCCAGCAGTCCACGGGACAGGGTTGACAATGAGCAGTTCTTC.

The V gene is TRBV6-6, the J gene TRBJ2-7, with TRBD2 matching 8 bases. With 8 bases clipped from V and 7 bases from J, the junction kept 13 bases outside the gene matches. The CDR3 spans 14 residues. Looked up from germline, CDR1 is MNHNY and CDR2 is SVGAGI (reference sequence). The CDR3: CASRPTAGAREQYF. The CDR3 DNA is TGTGCCAGCCGACCAACAGCGGGAGCCAGAGAGCAGTACTTC.

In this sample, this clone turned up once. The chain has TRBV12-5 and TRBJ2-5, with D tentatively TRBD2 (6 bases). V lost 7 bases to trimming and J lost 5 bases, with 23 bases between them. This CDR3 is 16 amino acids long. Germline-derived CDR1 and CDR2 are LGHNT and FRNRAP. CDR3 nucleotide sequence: TGTGCTAGTGCCCCGGCGGGGAGAGGTAGTCAGGAGACCCAGTACTTC. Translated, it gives CASAPAGRGSQETQYF.

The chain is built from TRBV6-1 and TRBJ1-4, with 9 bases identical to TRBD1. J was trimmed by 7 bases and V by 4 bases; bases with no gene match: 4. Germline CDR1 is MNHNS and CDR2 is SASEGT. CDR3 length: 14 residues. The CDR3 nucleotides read TGTGCCAGCAGTGGGGGGACAGGGTCTGAAAAACTGTTTTTT. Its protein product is CASSGGTGSEKLFF.

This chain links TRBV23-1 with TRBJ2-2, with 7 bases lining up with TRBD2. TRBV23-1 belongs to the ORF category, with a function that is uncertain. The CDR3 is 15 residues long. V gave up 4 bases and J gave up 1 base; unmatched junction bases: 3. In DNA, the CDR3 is TGCGCCAGCAGTCGGGGGGGAGAGAACACCGGGGAGCTGTTTTTT. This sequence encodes CASSRGGENTGELFF.